This passage covers 19 T cell receptor beta chains from one sample sequenced in a study of blood T cell repertoires in COVID-19. Data came from immunoSEQ multiplex PCR; TCRdb stores just in-frame clones and leaves some out. Seen here are a few hundred thousand clones, less than 95% observed once, and the top ten hold approximately 0.55%. Sequenced material: PBMCs or T cells enriched from blood (not recorded which). These receptors came from a man aged 18-30 years who had recovered from COVID-19.

The rearrangement links TRBV9 to TRBJ1-4, with D maybe TRBD1 (6 bases). There are 16 residues in the CDR3. Germline CDR1 and CDR2: SGDLS and YYNGEE. V gave up 0 bases and J gave up 4 bases, with 13 bases separating them. In DNA, the CDR3 is TGTGCCAGCAGCGTAGGGCCCCAGGGGTTTAATGAAAAACTGTTTTTT. This sequence encodes CASSVGPQGFNEKLFF.

J is TRBJ1-1 and V is TRBV29-1, with 12 positions matching TRBD1. V dropped 5 bases and J dropped 4; count of bases not matched to a gene: 11. Germline CDR1 SQVTM, CDR2 ANQGSEA. The CDR3 totals 16 residues. CDR3 amino acids: CSVPPGTGGMGTEAFF. CDR3 in DNA: TGCAGCGTTCCACCCGGGACAGGGGGCATGGGCACTGAAGCTTTCTTT.

The genes are TRBV10-3 and TRBJ1-2; 7 nucleotides agree with TRBD1. J gave up 4 bases and V 4 bases, and 6 bases lay outside the gene matches. Germline V lookup: CDR1 ENHRY, CDR2 SYGVKD. The CDR3 extends over 14 amino acids. This chain's CDR3 is CAISGGGLVYGYTF. DNA for the CDR3: TGTGCCATCAGTGGAGGGGGCTTGGTCTATGGCTACACCTTC.

This chain connects TRBV19 to TRBJ2-7; 10 bases fit TRBD1. The J segment lost 4 bases and the V segment lost 4 bases, leaving 7 bases of the junction unmatched. This CDR3 has 15 residues. CDR1 and CDR2 from the germline V gene are LNHDA and SQIVND (reference sequence). The CDR3 nucleotides read TGTGCCAGTAGTACCAGGGACAGGGGAAGGTACGAGCAGTACTTC. Amino acid sequence: CASSTRDRGRYEQYF.

This chain uses TRBV2 with TRBJ2-5; perhaps TRBD2 as D (5 bases). Trimming left V 4 bases short and J 4 bases short, with 10 bases between. Germline assignment: CDR1 SNHLY and CDR2 FYNNEI. The length of the CDR3 is 13 residues. CDR3 sequence: CASSGSGGETQYF. The CDR3 DNA sequence: TGTGCCAGCAGTGGGAGCGGAGGAGAGACCCAGTACTTC.

On this clone: Different DNA sequences within this sample yield the same CDR3. This chain connects TRBV28 to TRBJ1-2; D is ambiguous. Per germline, CDR1 MDHEN and CDR2 SYDVKM. The V and J ends lost 1 base and 2 bases respectively, with 8 bases between them. The CDR3 sequence is 14 residues long. CDR3 in amino acids: CASSLFRGNYGYTF. In DNA form, the CDR3 reads TGTGCCAGCAGTTTATTTCGGGGAAACTATGGCTACACCTTC.

The V gene is TRBV20-1, the J gene TRBJ2-5, with D possibly matching TRBD2 (5 bases). Germline values: CDR1 DFQATT, CDR2 SNEGSKA (reference sequence). The CDR3 totals 11 residues. Trimming shortened V by 4 bases and J by 3 bases, and 6 bases separated the two germline ends. CDR3 sequence reads: CSAKAEETQYF. DNA for the CDR3: TGCAGTGCTAAAGCGGAAGAGACCCAGTACTTC.

The chain links TRBV2 to TRBJ2-3; TRBD2 is a possible D gene (6 bases). V was cut by 3 bases and J by 4 bases, with 17 bases left in between. Germline V CDR1 and CDR2: SNHLY, FYNNEI. This CDR3 region has 16 residues. The CDR3 region is CASSDRAAGSADTQYF. CDR3 nucleotides: TGTGCCAGCAGTGATAGGGCGGCGGGGTCGGCAGATACGCAGTATTTT.

The chain links TRBV5-1 to TRBJ2-3; TRBD2 agrees at 8 bases. This CDR3 has 15 amino acids. Germline lookup yields CDR1 SGHRS and CDR2 YFSETQ. V was pared by 4 bases and J by 7 bases, with 11 bases of the junction left unmatched. The chain's CDR3 is CASSPQGLVSNTQYF. CDR3 DNA: TGCGCCAGCAGCCCCCAGGGACTAGTTTCGAATACGCAGTATTTT.

This chain uses TRBV18 with TRBJ2-3; possible D gene TRBD1, 5 bases. V was cut by 3 bases and J by 1 base, with 14 bases left in between. Germline V gene data show CDR1 as KGHSH and CDR2 as LQKENI. The CDR3 spans 16 residues. CDR3 protein: CASSPRQPAGTDTQYF. CDR3 nucleotides: TGTGCCAGCTCACCCCGACAGCCCGCTGGCACAGATACGCAGTATTTT.

In this sample, this clone turned up once. The genes are TRBV4-1 and TRBJ1-1, with TRBD1 identical over 7 bases. The trim removed 3 bases at V and 4 bases at J, leaving 5 bases unmatched. CDR3 length: 14 amino acids. The V gene's germline CDR1 is MGHRA and CDR2 YSYEKL. CDR3 region: CASSQNDRVTEAFF. CDR3 nucleotide sequence: TGCGCCAGCAGCCAGAATGACAGGGTCACTGAAGCTTTCTTT.

Notes on this clone: A much larger clone differs from this one at a single base, so this may be a read error. The chain recombines TRBV7-3 with TRBJ2-7, with TRBD1 identical over 11 bases. This CDR3 comprises 14 residues. After removal of 5 bases from V and 2 bases from J, the junction contained 2 bases not matched to a gene. Germline V gene lookup returns CDR1 SGHTA and CDR2 FQGTGA. CDR3 sequence (DNA): TGTGCCAGCAGCCCGGGACAGGGGGCCTACGAGCAGTACTTC. As protein: CASSPGQGAYEQYF.

The chain has TRBV6-1 and TRBJ2-1, with D possibly matching TRBD1 (5 bases). The V end was cut by 2 bases, the J end by 0 bases, with 8 bases between. The CDR3 runs to 15 residues. Germline CDR1 is MNHNS and CDR2 is SASEGT. CDR3 residues: CASSEQGLSYNEQFF. The CDR3 bases are TGTGCCAGCAGTGAACAGGGCCTCTCCTACAATGAGCAGTTCTTC.

The V call is TRBV10-3, the J call TRBJ1-4; no clear D. Trimming stripped 0 bases from V and 8 bases from J, with 10 bases between. The CDR3 contains 14 residues. In germline, CDR1 is ENHRY, CDR2 SYGVKD. The CDR3 loop reads CAISESDGGEKLFF. The CDR3 DNA reads as TGTGCCATCAGTGAGTCCGACGGAGGGGAAAAACTGTTTTTT.

The chain joins TRBV10-1 to TRBJ2-1; 7 positions match TRBD1. The CDR3 covers 14 residues. V shed 3 bases, J shed 1 base, and the junction held 0 bases outside the gene matches. Germline loops: CDR1 WNHNN, CDR2 SYGVQD (reference sequence). The CDR3 loop reads CASSDRGSYNEQFF. The CDR3 DNA follows: TGCGCCAGCAGTGACAGGGGGTCCTACAATGAGCAGTTCTTC.

The sample holds one count of this clone. This chain connects TRBV5-1 to TRBJ2-5, with D possibly TRBD2 on 5 matching bases. The CDR3 covers 17 residues. V shed 3 bases and J shed 7 bases, with 25 bases lying between them. CDR1 and CDR2 (germline): SGHRS, YFSETQ. CDR3 sequence (DNA): TGCGCCAGCAGCTCCTACCCCTCACGGGAAGGCGGTGCGACCCAGTACTTC. As protein: CASSSYPSREGGATQYF. Full variable domain (remainder filled in from reference TRBV5-1 and TRBJ2-5): KAGVTQTPRYLIKTRGQQVTLSCSPISGHRSVSWYQQTPGQGLQFLFEYFSETQRNKGNFPGRFSGRQFSNSRSEMNVSTLELGDSALYLCASSSYPSREGGATQYFGPGTRLLVL.

J is TRBJ2-7 and V is TRBV20-1, with D hard to call. This CDR3 is 15 amino acids long. CDR1 is DFQATT and CDR2 is SNEGSKA in the germline V gene (reference sequence). V lost 3 bases and J 0 bases, leaving 15 bases between the germline ends. The CDR3 DNA follows: TGCAGTGCTAGTCCGTTACAATCAAACTCCTACGAGCAGTACTTC. Its translation: CSASPLQSNSYEQYF.

The chain links TRBV2 to TRBJ2-1; 11 bases map to TRBD2. V was pared by 6 bases and J by 4 bases, with 5 bases of the junction left unmatched. The CDR3 covers 15 residues. The V gene's germline CDR1 is SNHLY and CDR2 FYNNEI. The DNA of the CDR3 is TGTGCCAGCAGACAACTAGCGGGGGCATACAATGAGCAGTTCTTC. It encodes CASRQLAGAYNEQFF.

For this clone: Other nucleotide sequences in the sample specify the same CDR3. The chain is built from TRBV30 and TRBJ2-2, with D hard to call. Germline-derived CDR1 and CDR2 are GTSNPN and SVGIG (reference sequence). Trimming removed 0 bases at V and 4 bases at J, with 6 bases between. The CDR3 runs 13 residues. The CDR3 sequence is CAWSVSVTGELFF. The CDR3 DNA is TGTGCCTGGAGTGTATCGGTCACCGGGGAGCTGTTTTTT.